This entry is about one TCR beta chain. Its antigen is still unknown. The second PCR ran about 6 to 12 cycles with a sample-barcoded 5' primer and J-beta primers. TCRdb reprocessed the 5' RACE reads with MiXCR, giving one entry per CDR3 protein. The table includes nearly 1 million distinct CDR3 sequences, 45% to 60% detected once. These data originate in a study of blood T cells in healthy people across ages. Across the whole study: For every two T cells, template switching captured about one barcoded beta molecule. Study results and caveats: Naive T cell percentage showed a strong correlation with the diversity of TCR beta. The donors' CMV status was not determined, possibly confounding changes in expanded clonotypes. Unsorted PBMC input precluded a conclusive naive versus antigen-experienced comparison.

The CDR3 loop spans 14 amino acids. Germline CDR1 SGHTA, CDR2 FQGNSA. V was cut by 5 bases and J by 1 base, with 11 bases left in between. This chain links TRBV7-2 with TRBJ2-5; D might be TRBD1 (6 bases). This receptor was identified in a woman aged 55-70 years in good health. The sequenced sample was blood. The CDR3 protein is CASSDQGFQETQYF. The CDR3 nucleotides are TGTGCCAGCAGCGATCAGGGGTTCCAAGAGACCCAGTACTTC.